The present TCR beta chain was sequenced within a study of shared T cell receptors in the human thymus (dated by TCRdb to about 2021). A note on the overall study: The study investigated the way shared, self-reactive T-cell receptor alpha chains are produced in the human thymus.

Library preparation employed the immunoSEQ multiplex PCR assay. TCRdb limited this immuneACCESS table to in-frame rearrangements with V and J called. A share of clones is missing; checked studies link under half to unresolved V genes, and the rest is unexplained. Across this sample there are approximately 580,000 clones, with more than 75% seen only once. The ten largest clones add up to about 0.014% of the sample. As concerns this clone: This receptor's antigen is unknown. No base quality values were provided; no much bigger clone lies one nucleotide off.

V trim: 0 bases; J trim: 0 bases; unmatched bases: 6. CDR1 and CDR2 are drawn from the germline V gene (reference sequence): MNHEY, SMNVEV. The CDR3 runs 18 amino acids, cysteine and phenylalanine included. The sequence is cut down to CDR3 DNA, 54 bases in frame from base 1. This sample also appeared in a second study, on human thymus T cells. The second investigation adds: Immunologically healthy infants undergoing open corrective cardiac surgery for congenital heart defects in Finland were used as donors. The thymus tissue came from surgical resects taken out during corrective cardiac surgery. Both the thymic and the peripheral blood repertoires appeared to show biased V and J gene segment usage. Highly overlapping thymic TCR repertoires among unrelated individuals were reported in the related research. TCR alpha and beta repertoires from roughly 8 infant thymus samples and a few related peripheral blood samples were characterized in the study. The cohort included a handful of male and a couple of female infants, with donor ages spanning 7 to 244 days. Thymocytes were released mechanically from tissue and stored at -70 °C as pellets of roughly 9.5-31 million cells. A QIAsymphony instrument was used to extract genomic DNA from frozen cell pellets. The immunoSEQ multiplex PCR assay was used to amplify the TCRB and TCRAD loci from a standardized amount of quality-controlled genomic DNA. The V(D)J region was spanned by amplicons of a length sufficient to cover the CDR3 and to identify V and J genes. The amplicons were sequenced on an Illumina platform via the commercial immunoSEQ service. Primer bias and sequencing errors were corrected using previously described methods, and TCRAD and TCRB definitions followed the IMGT database. immunoSEQ Analyzer 3.0 and VDJTools were used for repertoire analysis, which covered basic statistics, V/J segment usage, diversity estimates, rarefaction and pairwise overlap. Diversity was estimated using the Chao1, ChaoE, Efron-Thisted, Shannon and inverse Simpson indices, and was also estimated on datasets down-sampled to the size of the smallest sample. For repertoire overlap, CDR3 nucleotide sequence, V gene and J gene had to match strictly, and clustering was done by Jaccard-based multidimensional scaling. On average, thymus samples yielded around 810,000 unique TCRB clonotypes, whereas blood samples yielded some 85,000.

Rearrangement joined TRBV27 to TRBJ1-5, with 9 central nucleotides matching TRBD1. The sequencing sample was made of thymocytes. The source is a boy younger than two with a congenital heart defect. Donor details come from another sample of the same person, matched by shared clones. The CDR3 region: CASSLSGDRAYSNQPQHF. The DNA sequence is given as TGTGCCAGCAGTTTATCGGGGGACAGGGCCTATAGCAATCAGCCCCAGCATTTT.